This T cell receptor (beta chain) was retrieved from a study of T cells in localized non-small cell lung cancer. As for this clone: What it binds is unknown.

Trimming took off 3 bases at V and 1 base at J, with 6 bases between the two ends. CDR1 and CDR2 from the germline V gene are SGHVS and FQNEAQ. The CDR3 has 13 residues. The protocol was immunoSEQ multiplex PCR, while the TCRdb copy is restricted to in-frame clones and leaves out a portion. The data show more than 15,000 clones, with approximately 81% seen just once and around 25% held by the top ten. Study conclusions and caveats: Uninvolved adjacent lung showed higher T cell clonality than tumor. Longer overall survival was associated with a higher density of T cells in the blood. When the top 100 tumor clones were examined, a median around 58 of them also appeared in the adjacent lung, which was paired and uninvolved. Heterogeneity is still possible, as just one tumor region was sequenced.

This receptor was taken from a male donor older than 55 with stage I lung adenocarcinoma. This material consisted of peripheral blood, taken before any cancer treatment. V gene TRBV7-8 combines with J gene TRBJ1-1; no clear D. CDR3 amino acids: CASSFGWNTEAFF. The CDR3 DNA reads as TGTGCCAGCAGCTTCGGATGGAACACTGAAGCTTTCTTT.